A single sample gave rise to the 15 T cell receptor beta chains below, sequenced in a study of radiation and T cells in renal cell carcinoma. Libraries were prepared by immunoSEQ multiplex PCR; TCRdb keeps only in-frame clonotypes and omits some of them. The table has under 100,000 clones, around 83% seen once. Time point described: blood 4 weeks post-SBRT, at nephrectomy. Treatment defined: 15 Gy SBRT to primary tumor, nephrectomy 4 weeks later. This sample comprised blood, obtained from a patient whose treatment included radiotherapy and nephrectomy. The receptors stem from a man in his fifties or sixties with renal cell carcinoma.

V usage is TRBV5-1 and J usage is TRBJ2-1; no reliable D call. CDR3 length: 16 amino acids. From germline, CDR1 is SGHRS and CDR2 YFSETQ. V lost 0 bases and J lost 0, with 10 bases in between. For the CDR3, the DNA is TGCGCCAGCAGCTTGGCAGGTTTGAGCTCCTACAATGAGCAGTTCTTC. Protein: CASSLAGLSSYNEQFF.

The gene calls are TRBV6-1 and TRBJ2-7; TRBD1 matches at 9 bases. The CDR3 is made up of 12 amino acids. Trimming took 8 bases from V and 5 from J; bases not matched to a gene: 4. CDR1 is MNHNS and CDR2 is SASEGT in the germline V gene. The DNA of the CDR3 is TGTGCCAGCTGGACAGGGGCCCACGAGCAGTACTTC. Translating gives CASWTGAHEQYF.

The V call is TRBV4-3, the J call TRBJ1-2, with 7 bases that match TRBD1. The germline gives CDR1 LGHNA, CDR2 YSLEER. The length of the CDR3 is 13 residues. The ends lost 3 bases at V and 4 bases at J; junction bases unmatched: 2. CDR3 in amino acids: CASSHGQAYGYTF. CDR3 nucleotide sequence: TGCGCCAGCAGCCATGGACAGGCCTATGGCTACACCTTC.

This clone is a singleton in its sample. This chain connects TRBV27 to TRBJ2-2; 9 bases fit TRBD1. Trimming removed 2 bases from V and 3 bases from J; junction bases left unmatched: 4. The CDR3 sequence is 16 residues long. CDR1 is MNHEY and CDR2 is SMNVEV in the germline V gene (reference sequence). CDR3: CASSLAGQGYTGELFF. CDR3 nucleotides: TGTGCCAGCAGTTTAGCGGGACAGGGATACACCGGGGAGCTGTTTTTT.

V and J are TRBV27 and TRBJ2-7; 15 bases agree with TRBD2. This CDR3 region has 17 residues. Germline V lookup: CDR1 MNHEY, CDR2 SMNVEV (reference sequence). V shed 7 bases, J shed 0 bases, and the junction held 7 bases outside the gene matches. CDR3 sequence reads: CASKRTSGRADSYEQYF. The CDR3 nucleotides are TGTGCCAGCAAAAGGACTAGCGGGAGGGCCGACTCCTACGAGCAGTACTTC.

The chain links TRBV18 to TRBJ2-1; D unresolved. V lost 0 bases, J lost 6 bases, and 12 bases lay in between. This CDR3 spans 15 amino acids. CDR1 and CDR2 from the germline V gene are KGHSH and LQKENI. CDR3 sequence (DNA): TGTGCCAGCTCACCACCTCAGGAACAAACCAATGAGCAGTTCTTC. It encodes CASSPPQEQTNEQFF.

The chain joins TRBV29-1 to TRBJ1-1, with D hard to call. V lost 4 bases and J lost 6, with 3 bases in between. This CDR3 has 9 amino acids. In germline, CDR1 is SQVTM, CDR2 ANQGSEA. The CDR3 is CSVGPEAFF. The CDR3 nucleotides read TGCAGCGTTGGTCCTGAAGCTTTCTTT.

The rearrangement uses TRBV2 and TRBJ1-1; 8 bases line up with TRBD1. Trimming took 6 bases from V and 10 from J; bases not matched to a gene: 16. Germline loops: CDR1 SNHLY, CDR2 FYNNEI. The CDR3 extends over 15 amino acids. The DNA for the CDR3 is TGTGCCAGCAGCCCCTCTGAGACAGGGGCTAAGGGAGCTTTCTTT. Protein product: CASSPSETGAKGAFF. The full variable domain, in which reference TRBV2 and TRBJ1-1 provide the parts outside the CDR3, is EPEVTQTPSHQVTQMGQEVILRCVPISNHLYFYWYRQILGQKVEFLVSFYNNEISEKSEIFDDQFSVERPDGSNFTLKIRSTKLEDSAMYFCASSPSETGAKGAFFGQGTRLTVV.

The J gene is TRBJ2-5, the V gene TRBV19; tentative D call: TRBD2 (6 bases). The germline gives CDR1 LNHDA, CDR2 SQIVND (reference sequence). The CDR3 covers 13 residues. CDR3 loop: CASGLSPQETQYF. Written as DNA, the CDR3 is TGTGCTTCGGGACTGAGCCCTCAAGAGACCCAGTACTTC.

The rearrangement uses TRBV4-1 and TRBJ2-7; TRBD1 or TRBD2 may be the D gene (5 bases each). Between the trimmed V and J ends, which lost 5 bases and 2 bases, there was a span of 13 bases. This CDR3 is 14 amino acids long. The germline V gene has CDR1 MGHRA and CDR2 YSYEKL. The CDR3 DNA reads TGCGCCAGCAGCTCCCGGGACGGACCCTACGAGCAGTACTTC. Its translation: CASSSRDGPYEQYF.

The sample holds many counts of this clone. The V call is TRBV6-1, the J call TRBJ1-1, with D possibly being TRBD1 (5 bases). The CDR3 is 15 amino acids. Trimming took off 3 bases at V and 3 bases at J, with 14 bases between the two ends. The germline gives CDR1 MNHNS, CDR2 SASEGT. The CDR3 protein is CASSEGFDRHTEAFF. CDR3 bases: TGTGCCAGCAGTGAGGGCTTCGACAGACACACTGAAGCTTTCTTT.

The J gene is TRBJ2-2, the V gene TRBV19, with D tentatively TRBD1 (6 bases). Germline loops: CDR1 LNHDA, CDR2 SQIVND (reference sequence). V was shortened by 4 bases and J by 6 bases, with 12 bases between the two germline ends. This CDR3 is 14 amino acids long. The CDR3 sequence is CASSNGTNPGELFF. The CDR3 DNA sequence: TGTGCCAGTAGTAACGGGACAAATCCCGGGGAGCTGTTTTTT.

The chain joins TRBV7-7 to TRBJ2-3, with D perhaps matching TRBD2 (6 bases). Trimming stripped 3 bases from V and 0 bases from J, with 7 bases between. Looked up from germline, CDR1 is SSHAT and CDR2 is FNYEAQ (reference sequence). The CDR3 loop spans 14 amino acids. CDR3 DNA sequence: TGTGCCAGCAGCTTCGGGAGTAGCACAGATACGCAGTATTTT. It translates to CASSFGSSTDTQYF.

The genes are TRBV29-1 and TRBJ2-7; the match to TRBD1 covers 8 bases. CDR3 length: 11 amino acids. Trimming removed 7 bases from V and 3 bases from J; junction bases left unmatched: 2. Germline CDR1 and CDR2: SQVTM and ANQGSEA. In DNA, the CDR3 is TGCAGCGCCGGGACAGGCTACGAGCAGTACTTC. The encoded protein is CSAGTGYEQYF.

This sequence joins TRBV18 and TRBJ2-3, with D maybe TRBD2 (6 bases). Germline CDR1 is KGHSH and CDR2 is LQKENI. Deletions cut 3 bases from V and 4 bases from J, with 17 bases between. The CDR3 loop spans 16 amino acids. The DNA of the CDR3 is TGTGCCAGCTCACCCCCTGGCGGGATAGCTCCAGATACGCAGTATTTT. Translation gives CASSPPGGIAPDTQYF. The entire variable domain, with the rest obtained from reference TRBV18 and TRBJ2-3, is as follows: NAGVMQNPRHLVRRRGQEARLRCSPMKGHSHVYWYRQLPEEGLKFMVYLQKENIIDESGMPKERFSAEFPKEGPSILRIQQVVRGDSAAYFCASSPPGGIAPDTQYFGPGTRLTVL.